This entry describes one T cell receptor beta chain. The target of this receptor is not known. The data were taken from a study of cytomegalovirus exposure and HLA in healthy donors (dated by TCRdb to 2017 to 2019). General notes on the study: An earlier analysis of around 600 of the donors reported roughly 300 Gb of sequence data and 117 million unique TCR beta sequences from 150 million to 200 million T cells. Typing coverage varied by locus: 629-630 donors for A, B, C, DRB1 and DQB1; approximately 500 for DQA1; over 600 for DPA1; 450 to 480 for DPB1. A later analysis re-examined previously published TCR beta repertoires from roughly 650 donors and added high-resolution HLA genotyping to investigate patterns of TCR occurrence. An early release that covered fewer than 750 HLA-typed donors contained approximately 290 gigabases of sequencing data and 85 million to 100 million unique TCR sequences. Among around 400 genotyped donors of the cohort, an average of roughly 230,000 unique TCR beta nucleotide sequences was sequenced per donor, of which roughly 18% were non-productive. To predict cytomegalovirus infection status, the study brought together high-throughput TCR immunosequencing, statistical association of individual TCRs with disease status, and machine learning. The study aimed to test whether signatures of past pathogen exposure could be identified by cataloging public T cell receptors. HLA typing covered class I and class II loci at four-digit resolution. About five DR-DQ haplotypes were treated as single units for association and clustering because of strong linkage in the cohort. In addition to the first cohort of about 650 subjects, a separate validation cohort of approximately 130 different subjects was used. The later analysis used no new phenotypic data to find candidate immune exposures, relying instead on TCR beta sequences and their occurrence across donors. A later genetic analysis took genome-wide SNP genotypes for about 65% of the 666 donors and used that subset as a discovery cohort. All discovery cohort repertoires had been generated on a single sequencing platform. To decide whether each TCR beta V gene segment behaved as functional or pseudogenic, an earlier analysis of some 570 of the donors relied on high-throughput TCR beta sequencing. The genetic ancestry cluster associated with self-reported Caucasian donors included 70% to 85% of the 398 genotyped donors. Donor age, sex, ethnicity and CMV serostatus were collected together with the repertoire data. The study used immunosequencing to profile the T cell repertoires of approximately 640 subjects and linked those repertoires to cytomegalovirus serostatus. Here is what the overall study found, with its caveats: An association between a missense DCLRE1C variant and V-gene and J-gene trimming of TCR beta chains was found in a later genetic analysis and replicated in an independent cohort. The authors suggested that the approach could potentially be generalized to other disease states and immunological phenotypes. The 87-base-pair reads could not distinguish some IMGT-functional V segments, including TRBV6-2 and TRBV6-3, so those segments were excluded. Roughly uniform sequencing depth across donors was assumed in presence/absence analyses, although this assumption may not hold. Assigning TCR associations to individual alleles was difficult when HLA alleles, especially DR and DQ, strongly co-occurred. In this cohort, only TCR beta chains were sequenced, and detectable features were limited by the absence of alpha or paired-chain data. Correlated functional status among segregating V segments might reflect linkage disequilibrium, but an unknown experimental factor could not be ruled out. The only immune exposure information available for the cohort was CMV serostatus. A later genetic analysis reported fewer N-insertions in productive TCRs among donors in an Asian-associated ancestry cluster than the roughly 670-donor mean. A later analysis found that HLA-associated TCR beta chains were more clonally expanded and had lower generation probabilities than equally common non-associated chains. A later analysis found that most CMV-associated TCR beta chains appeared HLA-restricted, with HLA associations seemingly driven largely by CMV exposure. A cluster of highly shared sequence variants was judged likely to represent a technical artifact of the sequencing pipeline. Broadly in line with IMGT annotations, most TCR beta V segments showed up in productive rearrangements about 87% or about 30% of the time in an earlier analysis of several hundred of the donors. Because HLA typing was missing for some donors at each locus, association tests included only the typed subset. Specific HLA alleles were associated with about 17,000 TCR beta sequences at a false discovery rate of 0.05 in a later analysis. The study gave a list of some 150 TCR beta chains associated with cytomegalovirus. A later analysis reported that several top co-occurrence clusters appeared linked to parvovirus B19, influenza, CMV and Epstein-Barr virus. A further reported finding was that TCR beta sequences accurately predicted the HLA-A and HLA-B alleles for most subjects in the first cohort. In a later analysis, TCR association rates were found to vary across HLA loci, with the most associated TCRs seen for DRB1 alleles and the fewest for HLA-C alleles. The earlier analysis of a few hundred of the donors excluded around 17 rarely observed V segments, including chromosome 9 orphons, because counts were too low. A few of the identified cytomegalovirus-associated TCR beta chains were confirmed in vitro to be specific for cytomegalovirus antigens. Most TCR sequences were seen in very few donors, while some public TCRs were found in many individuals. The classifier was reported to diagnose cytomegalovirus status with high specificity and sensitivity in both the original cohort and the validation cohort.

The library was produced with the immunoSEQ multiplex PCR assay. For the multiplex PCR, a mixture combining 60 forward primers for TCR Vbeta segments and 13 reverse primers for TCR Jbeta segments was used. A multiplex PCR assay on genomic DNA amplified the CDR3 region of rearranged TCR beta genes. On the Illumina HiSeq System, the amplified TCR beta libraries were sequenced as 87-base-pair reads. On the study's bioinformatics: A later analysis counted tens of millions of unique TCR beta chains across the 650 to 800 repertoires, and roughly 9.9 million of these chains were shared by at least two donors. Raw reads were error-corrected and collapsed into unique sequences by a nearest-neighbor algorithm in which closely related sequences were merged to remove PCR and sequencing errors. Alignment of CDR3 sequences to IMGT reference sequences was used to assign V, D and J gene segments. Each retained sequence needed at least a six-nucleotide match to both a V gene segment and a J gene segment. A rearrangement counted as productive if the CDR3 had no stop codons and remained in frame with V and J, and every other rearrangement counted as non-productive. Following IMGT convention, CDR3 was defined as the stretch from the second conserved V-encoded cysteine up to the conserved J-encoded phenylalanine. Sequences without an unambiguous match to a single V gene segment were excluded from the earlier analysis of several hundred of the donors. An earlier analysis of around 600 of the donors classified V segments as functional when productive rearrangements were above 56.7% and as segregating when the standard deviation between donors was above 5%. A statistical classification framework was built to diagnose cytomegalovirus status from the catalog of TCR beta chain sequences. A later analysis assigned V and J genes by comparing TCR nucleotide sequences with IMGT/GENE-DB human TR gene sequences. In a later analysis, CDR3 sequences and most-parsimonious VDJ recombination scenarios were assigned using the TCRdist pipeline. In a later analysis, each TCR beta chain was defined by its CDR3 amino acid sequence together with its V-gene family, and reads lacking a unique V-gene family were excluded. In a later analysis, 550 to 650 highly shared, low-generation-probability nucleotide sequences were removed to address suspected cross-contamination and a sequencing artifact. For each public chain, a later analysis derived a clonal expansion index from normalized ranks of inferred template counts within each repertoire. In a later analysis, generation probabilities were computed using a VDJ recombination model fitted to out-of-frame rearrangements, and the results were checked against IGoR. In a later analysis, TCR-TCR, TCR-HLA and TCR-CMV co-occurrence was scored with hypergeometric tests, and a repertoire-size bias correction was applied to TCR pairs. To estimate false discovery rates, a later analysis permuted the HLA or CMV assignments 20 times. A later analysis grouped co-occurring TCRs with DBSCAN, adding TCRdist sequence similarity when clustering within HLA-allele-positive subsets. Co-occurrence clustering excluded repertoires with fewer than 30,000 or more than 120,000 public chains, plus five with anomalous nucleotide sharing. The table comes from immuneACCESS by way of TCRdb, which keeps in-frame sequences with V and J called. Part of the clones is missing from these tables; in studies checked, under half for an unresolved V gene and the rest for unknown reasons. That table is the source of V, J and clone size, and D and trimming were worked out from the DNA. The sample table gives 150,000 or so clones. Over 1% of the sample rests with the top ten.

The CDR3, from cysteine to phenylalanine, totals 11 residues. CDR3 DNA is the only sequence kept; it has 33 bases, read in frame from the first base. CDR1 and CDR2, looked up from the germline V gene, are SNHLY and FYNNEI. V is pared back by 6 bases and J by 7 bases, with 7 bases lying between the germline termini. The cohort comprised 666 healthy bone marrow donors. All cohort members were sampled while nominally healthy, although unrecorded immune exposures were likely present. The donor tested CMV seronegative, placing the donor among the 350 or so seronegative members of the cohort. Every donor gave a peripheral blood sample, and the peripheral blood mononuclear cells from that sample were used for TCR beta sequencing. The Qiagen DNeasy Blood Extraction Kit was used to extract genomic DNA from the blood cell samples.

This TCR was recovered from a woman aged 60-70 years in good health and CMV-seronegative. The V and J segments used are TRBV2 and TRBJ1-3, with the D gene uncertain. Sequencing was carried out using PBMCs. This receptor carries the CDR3 CASRVRNTIYF. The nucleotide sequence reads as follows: TGTGCCAGCAGGGTCCGGAACACCATATATTTT.